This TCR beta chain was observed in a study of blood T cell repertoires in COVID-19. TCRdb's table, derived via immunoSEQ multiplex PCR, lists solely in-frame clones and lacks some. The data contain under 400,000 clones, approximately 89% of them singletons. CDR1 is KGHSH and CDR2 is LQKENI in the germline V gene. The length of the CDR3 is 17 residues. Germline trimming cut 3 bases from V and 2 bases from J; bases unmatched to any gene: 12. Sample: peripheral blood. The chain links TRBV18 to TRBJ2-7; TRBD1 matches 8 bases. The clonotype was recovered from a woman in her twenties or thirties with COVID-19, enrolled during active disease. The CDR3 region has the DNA TGTGCCAGCTCACCGAGCGGGTTAGGACAGGGCCCCTACGAGCAGTACTTC. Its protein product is CASSPSGLGQGPYEQYF. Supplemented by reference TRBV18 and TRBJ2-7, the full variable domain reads NAGVMQNPRHLVRRRGQEARLRCSPMKGHSHVYWYRQLPEEGLKFMVYLQKENIIDESGMPKERFSAEFPKEGPSILRIQQVVRGDSAAYFCASSPSGLGQGPYEQYFGPGTRLTVT.